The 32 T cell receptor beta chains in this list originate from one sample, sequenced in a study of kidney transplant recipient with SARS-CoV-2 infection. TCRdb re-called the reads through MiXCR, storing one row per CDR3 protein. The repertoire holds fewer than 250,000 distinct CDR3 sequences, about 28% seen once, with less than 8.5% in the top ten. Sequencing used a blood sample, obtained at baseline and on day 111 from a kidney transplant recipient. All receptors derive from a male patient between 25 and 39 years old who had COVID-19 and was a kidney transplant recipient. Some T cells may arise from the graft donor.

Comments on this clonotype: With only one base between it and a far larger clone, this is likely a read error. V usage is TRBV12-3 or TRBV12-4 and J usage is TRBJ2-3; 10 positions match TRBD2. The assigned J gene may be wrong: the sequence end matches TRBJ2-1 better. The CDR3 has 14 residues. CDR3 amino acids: CASRPAGGPGGQFF. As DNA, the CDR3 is TGTGCCAGCAGACCAGCGGGAGGGCCAGGTGGGCAGTTCTTC.

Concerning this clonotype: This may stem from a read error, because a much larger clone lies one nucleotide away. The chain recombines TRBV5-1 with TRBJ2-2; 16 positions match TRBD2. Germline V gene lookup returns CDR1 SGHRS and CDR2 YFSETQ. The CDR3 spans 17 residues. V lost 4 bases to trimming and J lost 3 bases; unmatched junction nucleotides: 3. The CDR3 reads CASSVGLAGGDTGELFF. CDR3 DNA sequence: TGCGCCAGCAGCGTGGGACTAGCGGGAGGGGACACCGGGGAGCTGTTTTTT.

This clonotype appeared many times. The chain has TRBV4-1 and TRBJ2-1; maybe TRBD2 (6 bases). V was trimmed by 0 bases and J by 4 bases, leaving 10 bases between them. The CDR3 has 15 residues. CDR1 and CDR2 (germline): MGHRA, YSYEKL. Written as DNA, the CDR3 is TGCGCCAGCAGCCAAGATAAGCGGGTTTACAATGAGCAGTTCTTC. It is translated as CASSQDKRVYNEQFF.

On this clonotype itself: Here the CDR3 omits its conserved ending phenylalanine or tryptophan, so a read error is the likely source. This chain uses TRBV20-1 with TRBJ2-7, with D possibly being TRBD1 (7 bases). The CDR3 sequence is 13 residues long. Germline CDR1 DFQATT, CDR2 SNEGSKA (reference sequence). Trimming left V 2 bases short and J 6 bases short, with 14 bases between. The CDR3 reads CSARRRDSCEQYL. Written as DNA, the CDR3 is TGCAGTGCTAGAAGGAGGGACAGCTGCGAGCAGTACCTC.

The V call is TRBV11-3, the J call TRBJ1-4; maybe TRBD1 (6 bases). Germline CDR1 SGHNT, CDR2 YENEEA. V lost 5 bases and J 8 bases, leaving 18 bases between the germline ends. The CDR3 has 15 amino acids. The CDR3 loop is CASSATSGVLEKLFF. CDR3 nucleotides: TGTGCCAGCAGCGCGACGTCAGGGGTCTTAGAAAAACTGTTTTTT.

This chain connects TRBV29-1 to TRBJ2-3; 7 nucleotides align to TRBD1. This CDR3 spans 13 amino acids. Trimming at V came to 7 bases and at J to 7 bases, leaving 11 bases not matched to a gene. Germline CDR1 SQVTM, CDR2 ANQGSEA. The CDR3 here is CSARRQGVHTQYF. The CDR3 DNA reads TGCAGCGCACGGCGGCAGGGGGTCCATACGCAGTATTTT.

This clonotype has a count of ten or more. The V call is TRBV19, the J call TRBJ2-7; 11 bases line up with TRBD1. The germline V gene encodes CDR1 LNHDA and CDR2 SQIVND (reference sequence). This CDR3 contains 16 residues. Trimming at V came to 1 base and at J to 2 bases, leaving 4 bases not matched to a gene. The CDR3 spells CASSIGGQGGTYEQYF. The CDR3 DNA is TGTGCCAGTAGTATAGGGGGACAGGGGGGAACCTACGAGCAGTACTTC.

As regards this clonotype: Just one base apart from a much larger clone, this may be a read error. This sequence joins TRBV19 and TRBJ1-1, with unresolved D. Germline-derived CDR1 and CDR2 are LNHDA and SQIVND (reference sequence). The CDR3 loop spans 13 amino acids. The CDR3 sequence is CANSISEWDEAFF. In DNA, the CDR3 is TGTGCCAATAGTATTTCCGAGTGGGATGAAGCTTTCTTT.

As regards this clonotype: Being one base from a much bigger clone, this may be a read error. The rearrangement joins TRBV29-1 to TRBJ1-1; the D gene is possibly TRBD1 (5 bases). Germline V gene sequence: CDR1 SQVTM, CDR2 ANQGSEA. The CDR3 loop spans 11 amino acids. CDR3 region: CSVVRATEASF. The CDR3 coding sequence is TGCAGCGTTGTCAGGGCCACTGAAGCTTCCTTT.

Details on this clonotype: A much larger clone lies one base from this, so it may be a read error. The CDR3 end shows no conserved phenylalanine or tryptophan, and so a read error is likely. CDR3 sequence (DNA): TGTGCCAGCAGCGGCTCTCGTAAGTGCCGAAAGACCTATGGCTACACCTCC. Its protein product is CASSGSRKCRKTYGYTS. This chain links TRBV7-7 with TRBJ1-2; no clear D gene. Germline V CDR1 and CDR2: SSHAT, FNYEAQ (reference sequence). Between the trimmed V and J ends, which lost 5 bases and 4 bases, there was a span of 23 bases. This CDR3 comprises 17 residues.

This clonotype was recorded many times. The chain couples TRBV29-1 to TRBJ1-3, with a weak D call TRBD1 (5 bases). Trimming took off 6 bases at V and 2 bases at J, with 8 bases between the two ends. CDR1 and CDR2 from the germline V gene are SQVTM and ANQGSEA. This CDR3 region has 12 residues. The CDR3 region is CSVLTAGNTIYF. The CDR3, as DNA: TGCAGCGTATTGACAGCTGGAAACACCATATATTTT.

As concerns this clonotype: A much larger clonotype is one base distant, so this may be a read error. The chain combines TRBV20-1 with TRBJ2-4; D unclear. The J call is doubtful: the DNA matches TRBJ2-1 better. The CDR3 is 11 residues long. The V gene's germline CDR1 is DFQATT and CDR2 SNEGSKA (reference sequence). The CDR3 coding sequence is TGCAGTGCCCCCCCTTCCAGTGAGCAGTTCTTC. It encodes CSAPPSSEQFF.

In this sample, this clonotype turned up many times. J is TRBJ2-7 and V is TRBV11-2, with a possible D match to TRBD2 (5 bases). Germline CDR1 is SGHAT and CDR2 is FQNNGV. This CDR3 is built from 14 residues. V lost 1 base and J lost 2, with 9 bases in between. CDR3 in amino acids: CASSLGAGTYEQYF. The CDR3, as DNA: TGTGCCAGCAGCTTAGGTGCGGGTACCTACGAGCAGTACTTC.

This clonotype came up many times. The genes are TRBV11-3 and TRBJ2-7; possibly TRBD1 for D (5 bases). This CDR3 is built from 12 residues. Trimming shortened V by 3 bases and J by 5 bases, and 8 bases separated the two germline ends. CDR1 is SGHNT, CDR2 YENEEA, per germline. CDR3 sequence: CASSFWGDEQYF. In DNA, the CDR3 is TGTGCCAGCAGCTTTTGGGGCGACGAGCAGTACTTC.

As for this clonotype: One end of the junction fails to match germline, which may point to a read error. CDR3 sequence reads: CAWSVGDRVGSGRDYNELFF. Here the CDR3 DNA reads TGTGCCTGGAGTGTAGGGGACAGGGTTGGTAGCGGGAGGGACTACAATGAGCTGTTCTTC. The chain couples TRBV30 to TRBJ2-1, with 11 bases fitting TRBD2. Germline V CDR1 and CDR2: GTSNPN, SVGIG (reference sequence). There are 20 residues in the CDR3.

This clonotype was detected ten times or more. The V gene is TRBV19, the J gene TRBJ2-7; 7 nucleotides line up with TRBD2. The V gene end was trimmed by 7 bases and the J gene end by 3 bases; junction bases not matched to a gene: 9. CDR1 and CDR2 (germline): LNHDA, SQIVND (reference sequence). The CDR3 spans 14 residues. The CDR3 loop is CASKPAGDFYEQYF. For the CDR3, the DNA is TGTGCCAGTAAACCGGCGGGAGACTTCTACGAGCAGTACTTC. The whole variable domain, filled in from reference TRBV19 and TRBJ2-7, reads DGGITQSPKYLFRKEGQNVTLSCEQNLNHDAMYWYRQDPGQGLRLIYYSQIVNDFQKGDIAEGYSVSREKKESFPLTVTSAQKNPTAFYLCASKPAGDFYEQYFGPGTRLTVT.

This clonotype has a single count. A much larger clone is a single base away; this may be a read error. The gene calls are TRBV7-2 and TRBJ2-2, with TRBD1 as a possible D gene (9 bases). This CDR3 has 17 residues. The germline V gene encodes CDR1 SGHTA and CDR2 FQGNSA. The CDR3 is CASSPQGAGGATEELFF. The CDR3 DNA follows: TGTGCCAGCAGCCCACAGGGGGCGGGGGGCGCCACCGAGGAGCTGTTTTTT.

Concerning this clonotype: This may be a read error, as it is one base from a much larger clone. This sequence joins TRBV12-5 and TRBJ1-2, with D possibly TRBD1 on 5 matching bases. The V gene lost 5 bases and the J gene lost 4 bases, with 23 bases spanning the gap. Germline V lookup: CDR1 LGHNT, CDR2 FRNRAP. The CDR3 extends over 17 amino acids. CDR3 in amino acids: CASGTVVLQGTTYGYTF. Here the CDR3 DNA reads TGTGCTAGTGGTACTGTAGTTTTGCAGGGAACGACCTATGGCTACACCTTC.

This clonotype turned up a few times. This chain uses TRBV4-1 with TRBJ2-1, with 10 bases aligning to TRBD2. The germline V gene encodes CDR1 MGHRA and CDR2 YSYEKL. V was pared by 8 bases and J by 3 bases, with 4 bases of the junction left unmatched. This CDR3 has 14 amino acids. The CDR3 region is CASSGTSVYNEQFF. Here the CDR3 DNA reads TGCGCCAGCTCCGGGACTAGCGTCTACAATGAGCAGTTCTTC.

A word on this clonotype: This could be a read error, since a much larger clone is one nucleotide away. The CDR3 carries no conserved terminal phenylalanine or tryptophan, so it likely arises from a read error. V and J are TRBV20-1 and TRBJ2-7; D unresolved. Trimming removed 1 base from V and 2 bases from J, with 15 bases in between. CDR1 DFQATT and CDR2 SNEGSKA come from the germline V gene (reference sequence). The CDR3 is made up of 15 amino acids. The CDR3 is CSARGLRTQTYEQYL. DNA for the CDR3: TGCAGTGCTAGAGGTCTTAGGACCCAAACCTACGAGCAGTACCTC.

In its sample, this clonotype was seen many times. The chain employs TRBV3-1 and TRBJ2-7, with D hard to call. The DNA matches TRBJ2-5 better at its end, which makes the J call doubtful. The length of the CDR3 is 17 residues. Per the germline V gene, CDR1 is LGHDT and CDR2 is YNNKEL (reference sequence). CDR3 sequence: CASSVTLPISFSETQYF. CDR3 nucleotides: TGTGCCAGCAGCGTTACACTTCCCATTTCTTTCTCTGAGACCCAGTACTTC.

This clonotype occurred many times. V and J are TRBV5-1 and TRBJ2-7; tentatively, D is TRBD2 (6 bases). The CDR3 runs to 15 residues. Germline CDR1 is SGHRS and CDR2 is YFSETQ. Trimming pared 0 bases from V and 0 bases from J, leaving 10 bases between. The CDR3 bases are TGCGCCAGCAGCTTGGGAGGAGGGAGCTCCTACGAGCAGTACTTC. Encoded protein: CASSLGGGSSYEQYF. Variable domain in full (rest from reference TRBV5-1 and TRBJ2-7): KAGVTQTPRYLIKTRGQQVTLSCSPISGHRSVSWYQQTPGQGLQFLFEYFSETQRNKGNFPGRFSGRQFSNSRSEMNVSTLELGDSALYLCASSLGGGSSYEQYFGPGTRLTVT.

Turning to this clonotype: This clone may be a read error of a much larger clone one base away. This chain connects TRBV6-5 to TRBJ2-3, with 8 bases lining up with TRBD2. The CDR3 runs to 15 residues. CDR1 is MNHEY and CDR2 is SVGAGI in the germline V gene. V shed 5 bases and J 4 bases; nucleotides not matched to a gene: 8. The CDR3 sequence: CASSNNGRAADTQYF. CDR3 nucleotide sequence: TGTGCCAGCAGTAATAACGGGAGGGCGGCAGATACGCAGTATTTT.

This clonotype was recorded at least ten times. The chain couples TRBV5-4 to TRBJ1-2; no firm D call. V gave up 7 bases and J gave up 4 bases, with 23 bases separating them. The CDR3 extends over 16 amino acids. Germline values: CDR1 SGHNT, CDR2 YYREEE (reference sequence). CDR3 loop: CASRKTVPGKTYGYTF. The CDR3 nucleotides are TGTGCCAGCCGAAAGACCGTACCAGGAAAGACCTATGGCTACACCTTC.

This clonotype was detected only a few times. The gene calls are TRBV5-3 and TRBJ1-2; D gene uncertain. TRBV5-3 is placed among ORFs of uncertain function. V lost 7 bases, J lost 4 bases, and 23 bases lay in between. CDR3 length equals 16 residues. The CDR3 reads CARRFIVVRKTYGYTF. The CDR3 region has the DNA TGTGCCAGACGGTTTATAGTGGTGAGAAAGACCTATGGCTACACCTTC.

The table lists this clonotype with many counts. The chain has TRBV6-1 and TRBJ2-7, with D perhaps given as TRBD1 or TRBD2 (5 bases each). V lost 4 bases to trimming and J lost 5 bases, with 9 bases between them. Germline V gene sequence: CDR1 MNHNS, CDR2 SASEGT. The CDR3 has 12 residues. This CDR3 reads CASSVRGDEQYF. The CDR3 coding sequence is TGTGCCAGCAGTGTAAGGGGAGACGAGCAGTACTTC.

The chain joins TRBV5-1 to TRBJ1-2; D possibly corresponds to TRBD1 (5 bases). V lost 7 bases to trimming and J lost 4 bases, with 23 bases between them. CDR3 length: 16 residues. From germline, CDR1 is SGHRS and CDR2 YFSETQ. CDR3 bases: TGCGCCAGCGATGGGGGACCGGTTCGAAAGACCTATGGCTACACCTTC. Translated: CASDGGPVRKTYGYTF.

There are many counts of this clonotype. The CDR3 nucleotides read TGTGCCAGCAGTTATACAGGAAGGTTAGGTGAAAAACTGTTTTTT. It yields the protein CASSYTGRLGEKLFF. The V and J genes are TRBV6-6 and TRBJ1-4; the D gene is possibly TRBD1 (5 bases). Trimming took off 3 bases at V and 7 bases at J, with 15 bases between the two ends. The CDR3 spans 15 residues. Germline loops: CDR1 MNHNY, CDR2 SVGAGI (reference sequence).

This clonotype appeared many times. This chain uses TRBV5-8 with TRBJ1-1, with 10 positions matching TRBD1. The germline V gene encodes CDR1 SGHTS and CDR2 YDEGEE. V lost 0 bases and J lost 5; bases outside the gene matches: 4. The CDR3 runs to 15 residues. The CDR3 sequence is CASSLGQGAKTEAFF. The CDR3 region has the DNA TGTGCCAGCAGCTTGGGACAGGGGGCGAAGACTGAAGCTTTCTTT.

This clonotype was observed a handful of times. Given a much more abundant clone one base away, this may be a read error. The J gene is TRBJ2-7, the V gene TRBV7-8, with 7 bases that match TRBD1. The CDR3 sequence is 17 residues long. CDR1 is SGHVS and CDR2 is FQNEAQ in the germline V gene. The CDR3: CANSYEAGQVNSYEQYF. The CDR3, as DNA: TGTGCCAACAGCTACGAGGCCGGACAGGTGAACTCCTACGAGCAGTACTTC.

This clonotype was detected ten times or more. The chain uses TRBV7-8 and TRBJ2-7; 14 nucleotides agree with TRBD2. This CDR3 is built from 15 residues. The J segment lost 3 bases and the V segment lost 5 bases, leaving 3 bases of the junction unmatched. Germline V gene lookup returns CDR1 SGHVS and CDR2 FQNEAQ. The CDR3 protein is CASSRLAGGFYEQYF. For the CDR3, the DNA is TGTGCCAGCAGCCGACTAGCGGGGGGGTTCTACGAGCAGTACTTC.

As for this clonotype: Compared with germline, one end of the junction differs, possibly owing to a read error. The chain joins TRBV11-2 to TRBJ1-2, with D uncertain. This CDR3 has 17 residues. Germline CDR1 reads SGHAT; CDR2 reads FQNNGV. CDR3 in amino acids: CASSCFVTSRKTYGYIF. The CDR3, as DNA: TGTGCCAGCAGCTGTTTTGTAACAAGCAGAAAGACCTATGGCTACATCTTC.